One and the same sample provided the 30 T cell receptor beta chains below, sequenced in a study of T cells in localized non-small cell lung cancer. The table came from immunoSEQ multiplex PCR; TCRdb's copy has only in-frame clones and leaves some out. The data show around 40,000 clones, roughly 80% seen once. This sample comprised PBMCs, obtained before any cancer treatment. These TCRs come from a man between 40 and 69 years old with stage II lung adenocarcinoma.

The chain carries TRBV19 and TRBJ2-7, with no clear D. The CDR3 has 13 residues. V lost 1 base to trimming and J lost 5 bases, with 9 bases between them. Germline V gene lookup returns CDR1 LNHDA and CDR2 SQIVND (reference sequence). CDR3 sequence (DNA): TGTGCCAGTAGTATAGGTCAGGTGGACGAGCAGTACTTC. Its protein product is CASSIGQVDEQYF. Supplemented by reference TRBV19 and TRBJ2-7, the full variable domain reads DGGITQSPKYLFRKEGQNVTLSCEQNLNHDAMYWYRQDPGQGLRLIYYSQIVNDFQKGDIAEGYSVSREKKESFPLTVTSAQKNPTAFYLCASSIGQVDEQYFGPGTRLTVT.

The chain couples TRBV2 to TRBJ1-2; a weak D match, TRBD1 (5 bases). From germline, CDR1 is SNHLY and CDR2 FYNNEI. The CDR3 runs to 15 residues. Trimming took 6 bases from V and 1 from J, leaving 15 bases between them. In DNA form, the CDR3 reads TGTGCCAGCAGGGGGGATCAGTCACGTAACTATGGCTACACCTTC. This gives the protein CASRGDQSRNYGYTF.

J is TRBJ1-2 and V is TRBV4-1; D remains unclear. CDR1 and CDR2 from the germline V gene are MGHRA and YSYEKL. V was trimmed by 0 bases and J by 4 bases, leaving 3 bases between them. The CDR3 spans 12 residues. DNA of the CDR3: TGCGCCAGCAGCCAAGACGGCTATGGCTACACCTTC. As protein: CASSQDGYGYTF.

Only a few counts were recorded for this clone. The chain links TRBV2 to TRBJ1-2; D is unresolved. CDR1 SNHLY and CDR2 FYNNEI come from the germline V gene. With 6 bases removed from V and 10 bases from J, the gap between germline ends came to 12 bases. The CDR3 covers 11 residues. The CDR3 coding sequence is TGTGCCAGCAGACCCGAGAGGGACTACACCTTC. This encodes CASRPERDYTF.

The chain has TRBV27 and TRBJ2-7; D is possibly TRBD1 or TRBD2 (5 bases each). Germline CDR1 MNHEY, CDR2 SMNVEV (reference sequence). The CDR3 totals 14 residues. V was cut by 3 bases and J by 3 bases, with 12 bases left in between. CDR3 protein: CASSFEGLSYEQYF. The CDR3 bases are TGTGCCAGCAGTTTTGAGGGGCTGAGCTACGAGCAGTACTTC.

Only a few counts were recorded for this clone. The rearrangement uses TRBV5-1 and TRBJ2-3; the match to TRBD2 covers 12 bases. The CDR3 length is 16 residues. The V gene end was trimmed by 2 bases and the J gene end by 5 bases; junction bases not matched to a gene: 6. Germline values: CDR1 SGHRS, CDR2 YFSETQ. The CDR3 coding sequence is TGCGCCAGCAGCTTCGGGGCTAGCGGGAGGGGAGATACGCAGTATTTT. Amino acids: CASSFGASGRGDTQYF. Supplemented by reference TRBV5-1 and TRBJ2-3, the full variable domain reads KAGVTQTPRYLIKTRGQQVTLSCSPISGHRSVSWYQQTPGQGLQFLFEYFSETQRNKGNFPGRFSGRQFSNSRSEMNVSTLELGDSALYLCASSFGASGRGDTQYFGPGTRLTVL.

V gene TRBV5-6 combines with J gene TRBJ2-4; D may be TRBD1 or TRBD2 (6 bases each). CDR1 and CDR2 from the germline V gene are SGHDT and YYEEEE. V was trimmed by 0 bases and J by 7 bases, leaving 17 bases between them. The CDR3 totals 16 residues. The CDR3 nucleotides are TGTGCCAGCAGCTTGGGAGGGGGGAGTCTCGGGAACATTCAGTACTTC. It translates to CASSLGGGSLGNIQYF.

The CDR3 bases are TGTGCAAGTCGCTTAGCACAGTACTCCTACGAGCAGTACTTC. This codes for CASRLAQYSYEQYF. The rearrangement joins TRBV12-2 to TRBJ2-7; TRBD1, the table's D call, was not compared with the DNA. TRBV12-2 corresponds to a pseudogene. The length of the CDR3 is 14 residues.

The gene calls are TRBV7-2 and TRBJ2-7, with a possible D match to TRBD1 (5 bases). The germline V gene encodes CDR1 SGHTA and CDR2 FQGNSA. V dropped 5 bases and J dropped 4 bases, with 12 bases sitting between them. The CDR3 runs 13 residues. CDR3 in amino acids: CASSTVTGYEQYF. In nucleotides, the CDR3 is TGTGCCAGCAGCACCGTAACAGGTTACGAGCAGTACTTC.

Of note for this clone: This same CDR3 is encoded by further DNA sequences in the sample. This chain joins TRBV9 and TRBJ1-1; weak D call: TRBD1 (6 bases). The CDR3 length is 13 residues. CDR1 is SGDLS and CDR2 is YYNGEE in the germline V gene. V lost 1 base to trimming and J lost 4 bases, with 8 bases between them. The CDR3 DNA is TGTGCCAGCAGCGTAAAGGGGGGCACTGAAGCTTTCTTT. It translates to CASSVKGGTEAFF.

Written as DNA, the CDR3 is TGTGCCAGCAGCGTAGAGTACGGGTCAGGAAACACCATATATTTT. This sequence encodes CASSVEYGSGNTIYF. This chain uses TRBV9 with TRBJ1-3; D ambiguous. The CDR3 totals 15 residues. Germline V gives CDR1 SGDLS, CDR2 YYNGEE. V lost 0 bases, J lost 4 bases, and 11 bases lay in between.

The chain uses TRBV7-6 and TRBJ2-5; tentative D call: TRBD2 (7 bases). V was shortened by 5 bases and J by 1 base, with 23 bases between the two germline ends. Germline V gene sequence: CDR1 SGHVS, CDR2 FNYEAQ. The CDR3 runs 18 residues. CDR3 sequence reads: CASSPHRGGLQRQETQYF. In nucleotides, the CDR3 is TGTGCCAGCAGCCCTCATCGCGGGGGCCTACAACGCCAAGAGACCCAGTACTTC. Filled out from reference TRBV7-6 and TRBJ2-5, the complete variable domain reads GAGVSQSPRYKVTKRGQDVALRCDPISGHVSLYWYRQALGQGPEFLTYFNYEAQQDKSGLPNDRFSAERPEGSISTLTIQRTEQRDSAMYRCASSPHRGGLQRQETQYFGPGTRLLVL.

The chain has TRBV13 and TRBJ2-2; TRBD2 agrees at 8 bases. Germline V gene lookup returns CDR1 PRHDT and CDR2 FYEKMQ (reference sequence). CDR3 length equals 16 residues. The V segment lost 4 bases and the J segment 3 bases; nucleotides outside the gene matches: 7. CDR3: CASSSAKAGDTGELFF. CDR3 in DNA: TGTGCCAGCAGCTCCGCCAAAGCGGGAGACACCGGGGAGCTGTTTTTT.

This clone was seen just once. The rearrangement joins TRBV5-8 to TRBJ1-1, with D unresolved. CDR1 and CDR2 from the germline V gene are SGHTS and YDEGEE. The CDR3 is 13 residues long. V gave up 1 base and J gave up 5 bases, with 9 bases separating them. As DNA, the CDR3 is TGTGCCAGCAGCTTGTTCTCCTCTACTGAAGCTTTCTTT. It is translated as CASSLFSSTEAFF. Full variable domain (remainder filled in from reference TRBV5-8 and TRBJ1-1): EAGVTQSPTHLIKTRGQQATLRCSPISGHTSVYWYQQALGLGLQFLLWYDEGEERNRGNFPPRFSGRQFPNYSSELNVNALELEDSALYLCASSLFSSTEAFFGQGTRLTVV.

V gene TRBV5-1 combines with J gene TRBJ1-6, with no clear D. CDR1 and CDR2 (germline): SGHRS, YFSETQ. The CDR3 covers 14 residues. The V end lost 5 bases, the J end lost 8 bases, and 14 bases lay between the germline ends. The CDR3: CASSNSGFDSPLHF. For the CDR3, the DNA is TGCGCCAGCAGTAACTCCGGGTTCGATTCACCCCTCCACTTT.

The chain recombines TRBV5-8 with TRBJ2-5; D perhaps matches TRBD2 (6 bases). The CDR3 covers 14 residues. Germline V CDR1 and CDR2: SGHTS, YDEGEE. V lost 4 bases, J lost 1 base, and 11 bases lay in between. CDR3 region: CASSGRYSQETQYF. Written as DNA, the CDR3 is TGTGCCAGCAGCGGGAGGTACAGCCAAGAGACCCAGTACTTC.

V is TRBV5-1 and J is TRBJ2-5; TRBD2 agrees at 7 bases. The germline CDR1 and CDR2 sequences are SGHRS and YFSETQ. The CDR3 runs to 14 residues. Trimming cost V 0 bases and J 2 bases; bases outside gene matches: 1. DNA for the CDR3: TGCGCCAGCAGCTTGGGGACTAGACAAGAGACCCAGTACTTC. Protein product: CASSLGTRQETQYF.

This clone turned up a few times. This sequence joins TRBV7-9 and TRBJ1-5; 8 bases line up with TRBD1. Germline V gene data show CDR1 as SEHNR and CDR2 as FQNEAQ (reference sequence). V gave up 4 bases and J gave up 10 bases; unmatched junction bases: 6. This CDR3 is 13 amino acids long. The CDR3 region has the DNA TGTGCCAGCAGCTCCAAACAGGGGGTTCCCCAGCATTTT. It yields the protein CASSSKQGVPQHF. The full variable domain, in which reference TRBV7-9 and TRBJ1-5 provide the parts outside the CDR3, is DTGVSQNPRHKITKRGQNVTFRCDPISEHNRLYWYRQTLGQGPEFLTYFQNEAQLEKSRLLSDRFSAERPKGSFSTLEIQRTEQGDSAMYLCASSSKQGVPQHFGDGTRLSIL.

The chain links TRBV5-1 to TRBJ2-7; D uncertain. The CDR3 extends over 14 amino acids. Germline V lookup: CDR1 SGHRS, CDR2 YFSETQ. The ends were cut back, 0 bases at V and 5 bases at J, with 12 bases in the middle. The CDR3 loop is CASSLDWGMNEQYF. For the CDR3, the DNA is TGCGCCAGCAGCTTGGACTGGGGAATGAACGAGCAGTACTTC.

The rearrangement joins TRBV4-3 to TRBJ2-3, with D tentatively TRBD2 (5 bases). The length of the CDR3 is 15 residues. Germline CDR1 reads LGHNA; CDR2 reads YSLEER. V lost 5 bases and J 0 bases, leaving 12 bases between the germline ends. CDR3 amino acids: CASSETGYSTDTQYF. CDR3 DNA: TGCGCCAGCAGCGAAACGGGATACAGCACAGATACGCAGTATTTT.

This chain uses TRBV7-2 with TRBJ1-2, with TRBD1 as a possible D gene (5 bases). V lost 2 bases, J lost 3 bases, and 7 bases lay in between. The CDR3 consists of 13 residues. Germline assignment: CDR1 SGHTA and CDR2 FQGNSA. The CDR3 DNA sequence: TGTGCCAGCAGCTTACAGGGTTACTATGGCTACACCTTC. Translated: CASSLQGYYGYTF.

The V gene is TRBV19, the J gene TRBJ2-1; D possibly matches TRBD1 or TRBD2 (5 bases each). The V end lost 0 bases, the J end lost 3 bases, and 15 bases lay between the germline ends. CDR1 LNHDA and CDR2 SQIVND come from the germline V gene (reference sequence). CDR3 size: 17 residues. The CDR3 DNA reads TGTGCCAGTAGTATAGATCCGCCAGGGCGGGTCTACAATGAGCAGTTCTTC. Protein product: CASSIDPPGRVYNEQFF.

The chain uses TRBV11-2 and TRBJ1-6, with D possibly TRBD1 on 6 matching bases. CDR1 SGHAT and CDR2 FQNNGV come from the germline V gene. The CDR3 has 13 residues. Trimming left V 5 bases short and J 7 bases short, with 9 bases between. The CDR3 DNA follows: TGTGCCAGCAGCCTGGGGGCCAATTCACCCCTCCACTTT. It encodes CASSLGANSPLHF.

The gene calls are TRBV27 and TRBJ1-5, with D possibly TRBD1 on 5 matching bases. Germline V CDR1 and CDR2: MNHEY, SMNVEV (reference sequence). The CDR3 runs 15 residues. V lost 2 bases and J 6 bases, leaving 14 bases between the germline ends. CDR3 sequence (DNA): TGTGCCAGCAGTTTAGAGGCCAGGGCAGGTCAGCCCCAGCATTTT. This sequence encodes CASSLEARAGQPQHF.

The chain joins TRBV7-3 to TRBJ2-3; a possible D gene is TRBD2 (5 bases). Trimming took off 8 bases at V and 5 bases at J, with 17 bases between the two ends. Germline CDR1 is SGHTA and CDR2 is FQGTGA. The CDR3 covers 14 residues. CDR3 nucleotide sequence: TGTGCCAGCGCCAACGGAGGTTTATTAGATACGCAGTATTTT. It specifies CASANGGLLDTQYF.

The chain employs TRBV6-5 and TRBJ1-5; tentatively, D is TRBD1 (5 bases). This CDR3 comprises 15 residues. The V gene's germline CDR1 is MNHEY and CDR2 SVGAGI. The V end lost 4 bases, the J end lost 4 bases, and 14 bases lay between the germline ends. CDR3 region: CASSSTRDGNQPQHF. CDR3 in DNA: TGTGCCAGCAGTTCGACACGGGACGGAAATCAGCCCCAGCATTTT.

The rearrangement links TRBV5-1 to TRBJ2-1, with TRBD2 identical over 9 bases. V gave up 4 bases and J gave up 6 bases; unmatched junction bases: 14. The CDR3 extends over 17 amino acids. CDR1 and CDR2 from the germline V gene are SGHRS and YFSETQ. The CDR3 DNA follows: TGCGCCAGCAGCCGGGAGCCTGCGGGGGGGCAAGGCAATGAGCAGTTCTTC. Translated: CASSREPAGGQGNEQFF.

The gene calls are TRBV19 and TRBJ1-1; D not resolved. CDR1 and CDR2 (germline): LNHDA, SQIVND (reference sequence). There are 15 residues in the CDR3. Trimming took off 2 bases at V and 1 base at J, with 11 bases between the two ends. This chain's CDR3 is CASSIMGTGNTEAFF. Here the CDR3 DNA reads TGTGCCAGTAGTATAATGGGCACGGGGAACACTGAAGCTTTCTTT.

The V call is TRBV11-2, the J call TRBJ2-3; D uncertain. With 1 base removed from V and 3 bases from J, the gap between germline ends came to 8 bases. Germline V gene data show CDR1 as SGHAT and CDR2 as FQNNGV. The CDR3 is 14 residues long. CDR3 nucleotides: TGTGCCAGCAGCTTAGTTTCGGTAACAGATACGCAGTATTTT. This translates into CASSLVSVTDTQYF. The entire variable domain, with the rest obtained from reference TRBV11-2 and TRBJ2-3, is as follows: EAGVAQSPRYKIIEKRQSVAFWCNPISGHATLYWYQQILGQGPKLLIQFQNNGVVDDSQLPKDRFSAERLKGVDSTLKIQPAKLEDSAVYLCASSLVSVTDTQYFGPGTRLTVL.

CDR3 bases: TGTGCCAGCAGCCCTTCCGGATCTGGGGCCAACGTCCTGACTTTC. Its translation is CASSPSGSGANVLTF. The chain links TRBV5-5 to TRBJ2-6; D remains ambiguous. CDR3 size: 15 residues. In germline, CDR1 is SGHKS, CDR2 YYEKEE (reference sequence). The V end was cut by 4 bases, the J end by 1 base, with 9 bases between.